Listed below are T cell receptor beta chains from one sample, sequenced in a study of T cell repertoires in breast cancer. MiXCR was run by TCRdb on the emulsion pairing reads, yielding one entry per CDR3 protein. Of about 40,000 distinct CDR3 sequences listed, about 50% are singletons. The material sequenced was CD8+ T cells. These TCRs come from a pool of human donors with breast cancer or a healthy control (not recorded which). Both conserved end residues are part of each CDR3. A D gene is named only where the DNA matches it firmly. Part of the rows lack a size; the others show once, few, many or a class for expanded clones.

>TRBJ1-3|many|NA|TRBV4-1
CATGTAGNTIYF
TGCGCCACCGGGACCGCTGGAAACACCATATATTTT
>TRBJ1-1|many|TRBD1|TRBV6-1
CASSLGTVNTEAFF
TGTGCCAGCAGCCTTGGGACAGTGAACACTGAAGCTTTCTTT
>TRBJ2-2|few|NA|TRBV29-1
CSGITASTGELFF
TGCAGCGGTATTACAGCGAGCACCGGGGAGCTGTTTTTT
>TRBJ2-5|NA|NA|TRBV3-1
CASRYAGETQYF
TGTGCCAGCAGGTATGCGGGAGAGACCCAGTACTTC
>TRBJ2-7|once|NA|TRBV29-1
CSVSSMRTYEQYF
TGCAGCGTTTCTTCGATGAGGACCTACGAGCAGTACTTC
>TRBJ2-7|few|NA|TRBV20-1
CSAGRTSSYEQYF
TGCAGTGCTGGGCGGACAAGCTCCTACGAGCAGTACTTC
>TRBJ1-6|few|NA|TRBV28
CASRKSSYNSPLHF
TGTGCCAGCAGGAAGAGCTCCTATAATTCACCCCTCCACTTT
>TRBJ1-1|NA|NA|TRBV25-1
CASSKFGGGMEAFF
TGTGCCAGCAGTAAATTTGGTGGGGGAATGGAAGCTTTCTTT
>TRBJ1-2|NA|NA|TRBV20-1
CSAGLLHGYTF
TGCAGTGCGGGGCTCCTCCATGGCTACACCTTC
>TRBJ2-2|NA|TRBD2|TRBV20-1
CSAGTSEAGELFF
TGCAGTGCCGGGACTAGCGAGGCCGGGGAGCTGTTTTTT
>TRBJ2-1|once|TRBD2|TRBV7-9
CASRSSGKNEQFF
TGTGCCAGCCGTAGTAGCGGGAAGAATGAGCAGTTCTTC
>TRBJ1-1|NA|NA|TRBV9
CASSASGQPEAFF
TGTGCCAGCAGCGCCTCCGGGCAGCCTGAAGCTTTCTTT
>TRBJ2-3|NA|NA|TRBV27
CASSLISGGSGTDTQYF
TGTGCCAGCAGTTTAATCTCCGGGGGATCTGGCACAGATACGCAGTATTTT
>TRBJ1-2|NA|NA|TRBV7-9
CASSGSVQGNYGYTF
TGTGCCAGCAGCGGGAGCGTCCAGGGAAACTATGGCTACACCTTC
>TRBJ1-5|NA|NA|TRBV20-1
CSARRGGQSNQPQHF
TGCAGTGCTAGACGAGGGGGGCAAAGCAATCAGCCCCAGCATTTT
>TRBJ2-1|many|NA|TRBV4-1
CASSQRFAGLGYNEQFF
TGCGCCAGCAGCCAAAGGTTCGCGGGGCTAGGATACAATGAGCAGTTCTTC
>TRBJ1-5|few|NA|TRBV27
CASSLSPGINQPQHF
TGTGCCAGCAGTTTATCACCCGGGATAAATCAGCCCCAGCATTTT
>TRBJ2-1|NA|TRBD2|TRBV4-2
CASSQDLLAGGYNEQFF
TGTGCCAGCAGCCAAGATCTACTAGCGGGGGGTTACAATGAGCAGTTCTTC
>TRBJ2-6|few|NA|TRBV29-1
CSVKVWGQANVLTF
TGCAGCGTCAAGGTCTGGGGGCAGGCCAACGTCCTGACTTTC
>TRBJ2-1|NA|NA|TRBV7-3
CASSSQGRAIGEQFF
TGTGCCAGCAGCTCCCAGGGTAGAGCTATCGGTGAGCAGTTCTTC
>TRBJ2-5|NA|TRBD2|TRBV7-9
CTSSSGLAGGYSETQYF
TGTACCAGCAGCTCCGGACTAGCGGGGGGGTACAGCGAGACCCAGTACTTC
>TRBJ1-3|NA|NA|TRBV20-1
CSARYLDGGNTIYF
TGCAGTGCTAGATATCTGGACGGTGGAAACACCATATATTTT
>TRBJ1-1|NA|TRBD1|TRBV7-8
CASSLSWTGATEAFF
TGTGCCAGCAGCTTAAGCTGGACAGGGGCCACTGAAGCTTTCTTT
>TRBJ1-6|few|NA|TRBV20-1
CSATPAVSGVSYYNSPLHF
TGCAGTGCTACCCCGGCCGTCAGTGGGGTGTCCTACTATAATTCACCCCTCCACTTT
>TRBJ2-7|once|TRBD1|TRBV19
CASTRGTGSSYEQYF
TGTGCCAGTACCAGGGGGACGGGAAGCTCCTACGAGCAGTACTTC
>TRBJ1-4|NA|NA|TRBV19
CASKQDGSTNEKPFF
TGTGCCAGTAAACAGGACGGATCAACTAATGAAAAACCGTTTTTT
>TRBJ1-1|NA|NA|TRBV3-1
CASSPTPGYTEAFF
TGTGCCAGCAGCCCCACCCCCGGGTACACTGAAGCTTTCTTT
>TRBJ1-4|NA|NA|TRBV7-6
CASSSSQGMYEKLFF
TGTGCCAGCAGCTCATCTCAGGGGATGTATGAAAAACTGTTTTTT
>TRBJ2-7|NA|TRBD2|TRBV7-9
CASSQPSGSPYEQYF
TGTGCCAGCAGCCAACCCAGCGGGAGCCCCTACGAGCAGTACTTC
>TRBJ2-3|NA|NA|TRBV27
CASSLGAGRTGTQYF
TGTGCCAGCAGTTTAGGGGCGGGCCGCACAGGTACGCAGTATTTT
>TRBJ1-1|few|NA|TRBV12-3/TRBV12-4
CASSFRAIDTEAFF
TGTGCCAGCAGTTTTAGGGCGATCGACACTGAAGCTTTCTTT
>TRBJ1-2|NA|NA|TRBV12-3/TRBV12-4
CASSLAGSGDTF
TGTGCCAGCAGTTTAGCCGGGTCAGGAGACACCTTC
>TRBJ1-1|few|NA|TRBV2
CASSVGNTEAFF
TGTGCCAGCAGTGTGGGGAACACTGAAGCTTTCTTT
>TRBJ2-1|NA|TRBD2|TRBV7-9
CASSSGTSYNEQFF
TGTGCCAGCAGTTCCGGGACTAGCTACAATGAGCAGTTCTTC
>TRBJ1-1|few|NA|TRBV7-2
CASSFRNTEAFF
TGTGCCAGCAGCTTTCGGAACACTGAAGCTTTCTTT
>TRBJ2-1|many|NA|TRBV12-3/TRBV12-4
CASRGVAGNEQFF
TGTGCCAGCAGGGGGGTAGCCGGGAATGAGCAGTTCTTC
>TRBJ2-5|few|NA|TRBV24-1
CATSAGFGDSETQYF
TGTGCCACCAGTGCCGGCTTCGGAGATTCAGAGACCCAGTACTTC
>TRBJ1-2|NA|NA|TRBV4-1
CASSQEMVGNYGYTF
TGCGCCAGCAGCCAAGAGATGGTCGGTAACTATGGCTACACCTTC
>TRBJ1-5|NA|NA|TRBV24-1
CATSEVGDQPQHF
TGTGCCACCAGTGAGGTCGGGGATCAGCCCCAGCATTTT
>TRBJ2-1|many|TRBD2|TRBV15
CATSRVGSGGINNEQFF
TGTGCCACCAGCAGAGTTGGTAGCGGGGGAATAAACAATGAGCAGTTCTTC
>TRBJ2-1|NA|TRBD2|TRBV20-1
CSAYRLAGVVNERFF
TGCAGTGCTTACAGACTAGCGGGAGTGGTGAATGAGCGGTTCTTC
>TRBJ1-2|few|NA|TRBV6-1
CASRDTGTEGYTF
TGTGCCAGCAGAGATACCGGGACCGAGGGCTACACCTTC
>TRBJ2-5|NA|TRBD2|TRBV18
CASSPGLASYQETQYF
TGTGCCAGCTCACCGGGACTAGCGTCGTACCAAGAGACCCAGTACTTC
>TRBJ2-1|NA|TRBD1|TRBV7-3
CASSSMPRTGGSPGEQFF
TGTGCCAGCAGCTCTATGCCCAGGACAGGGGGCTCACCTGGGGAGCAGTTCTTC
>TRBJ2-1|NA|TRBD1|TRBV29-1
CSFPQTGTYNEQFF
TGCAGCTTTCCTCAGACAGGGACCTACAATGAGCAGTTCTTC
>TRBJ1-1|few|NA|TRBV10-3
CAIRGNTGTEAFF
TGTGCCATCAGGGGCAACACTGGGACTGAAGCTTTCTTT
>TRBJ2-2|few|NA|TRBV4-1
CASSQIFAPGELFF
TGCGCCAGCAGCCAAATTTTCGCACCCGGGGAGCTGTTTTTT
>TRBJ2-7|NA|NA|TRBV6-2/TRBV6-3
CASSALPLLDGSSYEQYF
TGTGCCAGCAGTGCCCTACCACTGCTCGACGGGAGCTCCTACGAGCAGTACTTC
>TRBJ1-1|NA|NA|TRBV29-1
CSVEDSTEAFF
TGCAGCGTTGAAGATTCCACTGAAGCTTTCTTT
>TRBJ1-6|few|TRBD1|TRBV6-1
CASSQGQLNSPLHF
TGTGCCAGCAGCCAGGGACAGCTTAATTCACCCCTCCACTTT
>TRBJ1-1|NA|NA|TRBV7-9
CASSTTTGRTEAFF
TGTGCCAGCAGCACAACGACAGGACGCACTGAAGCTTTCTTT
>TRBJ2-7|NA|NA|TRBV27
CAGHGWRREQYF
TGTGCCGGCCACGGGTGGCGTCGCGAGCAGTACTTC